The entry below gives a single TCR beta chain sequence along with its context. Trimming took off 4 bases at V and 8 bases at J, with 9 bases between the two ends. The V gene's germline CDR1 is DFQATT and CDR2 SNEGSKA (reference sequence). The CDR3 sequence is 11 residues long. TCRdb keeps only in-frame clones here, not all; method: immunoSEQ multiplex PCR. The table records 98,000 or so clones, 88% of them present only once. This record comes from a study of OX40 agonist ivuxolimab in advanced cancers. Across the whole study: Patients treated during dose escalation were battling hepatocellular carcinoma, melanoma, renal cell or head and neck cancer.

The sequence was obtained from an adult with an advanced solid tumor such as melanoma, head and neck, liver or kidney cancer. Here the sequenced sample was CD4+ or CD8+ T cells sorted from blood, taken in a trial of the OX40 agonist ivuxolimab. The chain uses TRBV20-1 and TRBJ2-1, with D hard to call. The CDR3 loop is CSATLVDEQFF. The CDR3 bases are TGCAGTGCTACCTTGGTGGATGAGCAGTTCTTC.